Listed below are T cell receptor beta chains from one sample, sequenced in a study of blood T cell repertoires in COVID-19. Here immunoSEQ multiplex PCR was the method, and the copy in TCRdb shows in-frame clones only, minus some. In the table there are approximately 92,000 clones, over 70% of which are singletons. The sample comprised peripheral blood. The receptors stem from a man aged 50 to 60 who had recovered from COVID-19. Each CDR3 is given with its conserved first and last residue. The D gene is left open where the match is weak. Size is stated for part of the rows, as once, few or many counts, or as a class when the clone is expanded.

cdr3_nt cdr3_aa j_call clone_size v_call d_call
TGTGCCAGCTCACCACCGTCAGGGCACTATGGCTACACCTTC CASSPPSGHYGYTF TRBJ1-2 . TRBV18 .
TGCGCCAGCAGCTCCTACTCCGGGACTTCTTACAATGAGCAGTTCTTC CASSSYSGTSYNEQFF TRBJ2-1 few TRBV5-1 .
TGTGCCAGCAGACCTATTACGGGACTAGCGGGGCTCGGGGAGCTGTTTTTT CASRPITGLAGLGELFF TRBJ2-2 once TRBV6-2/TRBV6-3 TRBD2
TGTGCCAGCAGCTTAGTGGTGGGGACAGGGATTGGGACTGAAGCTTTCTTT CASSLVVGTGIGTEAFF TRBJ1-1 medium-sized TRBV7-8 TRBD1
TGCAGTGCTAGTGGGGGGATAGGACAGGGGAACACCGGGGAGCTGTTTTTT CSASGGIGQGNTGELFF TRBJ2-2 . TRBV20-1 TRBD1
TGTGCCAGCAGTCCAATCAGGGGAGGGGGGTACACTGAAGCTTTCTTT CASSPIRGGGYTEAFF TRBJ1-1 . TRBV28 .
TGTGCCAGCAGCTTAGACGGCGGCCATCGGGTGGGGTTCTTC CASSLDGGHRVGFF TRBJ2-1 once TRBV7-9 .
TGTGCCAGCAGCTCGCTAGCGGGGGCCTACAATGAGCAGTTCTTC CASSSLAGAYNEQFF TRBJ2-1 . TRBV11-1 TRBD2
TGTGCCTGGACTTTCGGGATCGGGGTAAATTCACCCCTCCACTTT CAWTFGIGVNSPLHF TRBJ1-6 once TRBV30 .
TGTGCCAGCAAACAGGGGAGAGGGTATTCACCCCTCCACTTT CASKQGRGYSPLHF TRBJ1-6 once TRBV6-5 TRBD1
TGTGCCACCCGGACATCTGGAAACACCATATATTTT CATRTSGNTIYF TRBJ1-3 . TRBV6-5 .
TGTGCCAGCAGCCCGCGGGGGGGACTCTACAATGAGCAGTTCTTC CASSPRGGLYNEQFF TRBJ2-1 few TRBV7-3 TRBD2
TGTGCCAGCAGCCCATACATGACAGGGGGGAACGGTAATCAGCCCCAGCATTTT CASSPYMTGGNGNQPQHF TRBJ1-5 once TRBV5-5 TRBD1
TGTGCCAGCAGCAGGGCGGGAGTGCGGGAGGATACGCAGTATTTT CASSRAGVREDTQYF TRBJ2-3 . TRBV3-1/TRBV3-2 TRBD2
TGTGCCAGTATAAATTGGAACACTGAAGCTTTCTTT CASINWNTEAFF TRBJ1-1 few TRBV19 .
TGTGCCAGCCTCGGCCATCGGGGGGAGCAGTACTTC CASLGHRGEQYF TRBJ2-7 few TRBV25-1 .
TGTGCCAGCAGACTCGGGACTTTCGGCGAGCAGTACTTC CASRLGTFGEQYF TRBJ2-7 . TRBV16 .
TGTGCCAGCAGCGCAGTTAACTATGGCTACACCTTC CASSAVNYGYTF TRBJ1-2 once TRBV5-5 .
TGTGCCAGCAGCACCGGGACAGGCAACTACGAGCAGTACTTC CASSTGTGNYEQYF TRBJ2-7 . TRBV9 TRBD1
TGTGCCACCAGTGGCAGCAGGGGGGAGACCCAGTACTTC CATSGSRGETQYF TRBJ2-5 . TRBV24-1 TRBD1
TGTGCCAGCCAACAGGGTTCGGAGACCCAGTACTTC CASQQGSETQYF TRBJ2-5 . TRBV11-2 .
TGTGCCAGCAGTTTAAGGGGCGGGGCAGATAAGTTCGGGGAGCTGTTTTTT CASSLRGGADKFGELFF TRBJ2-2 . TRBV27 .
TGTGCCAGCAGCTTAGGAAATCTAGCGGGGGGAATCCAAGAGACCCAGTACTTC CASSLGNLAGGIQETQYF TRBJ2-5 . TRBV11-3 TRBD2
TGTGCCAGCAGCCAAGAGTTTCCCGGGAGCCTCACAGATACGCAGTATTTT CASSQEFPGSLTDTQYF TRBJ2-3 . TRBV3-1/TRBV3-2 .
TGTGCCAGCAGCCTTACTAGCGGGGGGGCGACCGGGGAGCTGTTTTTT CASSLTSGGATGELFF TRBJ2-2 . TRBV7-8 TRBD2
TGTGCCAGCAGCGCGACTAGCGGGACCTACAATGAGCAGTTCTTC CASSATSGTYNEQFF TRBJ2-1 . TRBV7-9 TRBD2
TGTGCCAGCAGTCCTCTAGCGGGAGTTGCTGAGCAGTTCTTC CASSPLAGVAEQFF TRBJ2-1 . TRBV6-5 TRBD2
TGTGCCAGCAGCGACTGGGACTTCTACAATGAGCAGTTCTTC CASSDWDFYNEQFF TRBJ2-1 few TRBV2 .
TGTGCCAGCAGTCTCTCGGGAGTAATGAACACTGAAGCTTTCTTT CASSLSGVMNTEAFF TRBJ1-1 . TRBV2 .